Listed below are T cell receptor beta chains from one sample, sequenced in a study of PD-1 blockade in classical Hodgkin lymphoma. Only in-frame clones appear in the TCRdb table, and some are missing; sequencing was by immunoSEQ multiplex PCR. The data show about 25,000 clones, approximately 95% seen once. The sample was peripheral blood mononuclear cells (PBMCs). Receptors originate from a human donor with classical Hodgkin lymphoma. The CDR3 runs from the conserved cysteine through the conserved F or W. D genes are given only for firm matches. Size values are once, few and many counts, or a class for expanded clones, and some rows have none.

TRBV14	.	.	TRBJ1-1	CASSQVRGSIAEAFF	TGTGCCAGCAGCCAAGTTCGAGGGAGTATCGCTGAAGCTTTCTTT
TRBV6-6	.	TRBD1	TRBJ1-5	CASSTDRGQGNQPQHF	TGTGCCAGCAGTACGGACAGGGGACAAGGAAATCAGCCCCAGCATTTT
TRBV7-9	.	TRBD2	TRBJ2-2	CASSLVTSGTTGELFF	TGTGCCAGCAGCTTAGTCACTAGCGGGACTACCGGGGAGCTGTTTTTT
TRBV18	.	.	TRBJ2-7	CASSPDGIPYEQYF	TGTGCCAGCTCACCCGACGGCATTCCCTACGAGCAGTACTTC
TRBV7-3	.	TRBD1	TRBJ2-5	CASSLGTGVWETQYF	TGTGCCAGCAGCTTAGGGACAGGGGTTTGGGAGACCCAGTACTTC
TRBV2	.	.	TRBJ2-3	CASRRTGRTDTQYF	TGTGCCAGCAGAAGAACCGGGCGCACAGATACGCAGTATTTT
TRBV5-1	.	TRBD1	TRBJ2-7	CASSLGQGRYEQYF	TGCGCCAGCAGCCTCGGACAGGGGCGCTACGAGCAGTACTTC
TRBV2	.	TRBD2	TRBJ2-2	CASSEWGLAGVTGELFF	TGTGCCAGCAGTGAATGGGGTCTAGCGGGAGTCACCGGGGAGCTGTTTTTT
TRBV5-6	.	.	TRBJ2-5	CASSRVGGAGETQYF	TGTGCCAGCAGCCGCGTAGGCGGGGCGGGTGAGACCCAGTACTTC
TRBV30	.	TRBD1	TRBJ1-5	CAWSIQGAHNQPQHF	TGTGCCTGGAGTATACAGGGGGCCCATAATCAGCCCCAGCATTTT
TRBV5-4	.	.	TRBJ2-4	CASSFGGGGAKNIQYF	TGTGCCAGCAGCTTCGGGGGCGGCGGGGCCAAAAACATTCAGTACTTC
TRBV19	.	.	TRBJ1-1	CASSSRRGSSTEAFF	TGTGCCAGTAGTAGCCGAAGGGGGTCGAGTACTGAAGCTTTCTTT
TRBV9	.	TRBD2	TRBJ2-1	CASGLAGVEQFF	TGTGCCAGTGGACTAGCGGGAGTGGAGCAGTTCTTC
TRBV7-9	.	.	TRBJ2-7	CASSPGTPVEEQYF	TGTGCCAGCAGTCCCGGAACACCCGTGGAGGAGCAGTACTTC
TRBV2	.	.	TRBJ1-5	CASSERGTIGNQPQHF	TGTGCCAGCAGTGAAAGGGGGACGATTGGCAATCAGCCCCAGCATTTT
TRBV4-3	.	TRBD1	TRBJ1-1	CASSLQIPGQGANTEAFF	TGCGCCAGCAGCTTGCAAATTCCGGGACAGGGGGCGAACACTGAAGCTTTCTTT
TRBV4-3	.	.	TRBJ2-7	CASSQAAPSYEQYF	TGCGCCAGCAGCCAAGCGGCCCCCTCCTACGAGCAGTACTTC
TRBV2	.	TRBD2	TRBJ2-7	CASSNSGGYEQYF	TGTGCCAGCAGTAATAGCGGGGGTTACGAGCAGTACTTC
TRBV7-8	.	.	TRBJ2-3	CASSFRWPGSDTQYF	TGTGCCAGCAGCTTTAGGTGGCCAGGGTCCGATACGCAGTATTTT
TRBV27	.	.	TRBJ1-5	CASSPVRGSNQPQHF	TGTGCCAGCAGTCCCGTTAGGGGAAGCAATCAGCCCCAGCATTTT
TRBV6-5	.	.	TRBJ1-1	CASRPTSRVNTEAFF	TGTGCCAGCAGACCAACCTCAAGGGTGAACACTGAAGCTTTCTTT
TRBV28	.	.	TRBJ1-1	CASSPTATHTEAFF	TGTGCCAGCAGCCCGACCGCGACGCACACTGAAGCTTTCTTT
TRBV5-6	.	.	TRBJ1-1	CASSLLQGVTEAFF	TGTGCCAGCAGCTTGTTACAGGGCGTTACTGAAGCTTTCTTT
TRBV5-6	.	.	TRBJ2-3	CASSFGDTQYF	TGTGCCAGCAGCTTTGGGGATACGCAGTATTTT
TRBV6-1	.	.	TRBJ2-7	CASSEAEAGELEQYF	TGTGCCAGCAGTGAAGCAGAGGCAGGGGAGTTGGAGCAGTACTTC
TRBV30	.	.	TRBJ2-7	CAWTSDGYEQYF	TGTGCCTGGACCTCCGACGGCTACGAGCAGTACTTC
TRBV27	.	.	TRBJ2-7	CASSRRLTQGEGRHEQYF	TGTGCCAGCAGTCGACGACTAACCCAGGGGGAGGGTAGACACGAGCAGTACTTC
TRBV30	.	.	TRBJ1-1	CAWRFRENTEAFF	TGTGCCTGGAGGTTTAGGGAGAACACTGAAGCTTTCTTT
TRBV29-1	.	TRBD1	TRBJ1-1	CSAGDRPDTEAFF	TGCAGCGCCGGGGACAGGCCGGACACTGAAGCTTTCTTT
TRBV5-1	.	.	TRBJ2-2	CASSRVWQDNTGELFF	TGCGCCAGCAGCCGCGTGTGGCAGGATAACACCGGGGAGCTGTTTTTT
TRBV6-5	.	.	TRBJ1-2	CASSYSTAQGGYTF	TGTGCCAGCAGTTACTCAACGGCTCAGGGGGGCTACACCTTC
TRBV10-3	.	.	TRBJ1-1	CAISESGGWNTEAFF	TGTGCCATCAGTGAGTCAGGGGGTTGGAACACTGAAGCTTTCTTT
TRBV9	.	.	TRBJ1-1	CASSPTNLITEAFF	TGTGCCAGCAGCCCTACCAACCTCATCACTGAAGCTTTCTTT
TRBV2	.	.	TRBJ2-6	CASRDPYGSGANVLTF	TGTGCCAGCAGGGACCCTTACGGGTCTGGGGCCAACGTCCTGACTTTC
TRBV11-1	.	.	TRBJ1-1	CASSLRGTEAFF	TGTGCCAGCAGCTTACGGGGCACTGAAGCTTTCTTT
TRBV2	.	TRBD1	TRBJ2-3	CASSRDRGTDTQYF	TGTGCCAGCAGTAGGGACAGAGGCACAGATACGCAGTATTTT
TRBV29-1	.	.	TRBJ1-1	CSVARGLNTEAFF	TGCAGCGTTGCCCGGGGACTGAACACTGAAGCTTTCTTT
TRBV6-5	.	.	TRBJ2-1	CASKKGEFEQFF	TGTGCCAGCAAGAAGGGGGAGTTTGAGCAGTTCTTC
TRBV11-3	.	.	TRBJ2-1	CASSLRGSLSITGYGEQFF	TGTGCCAGCAGCTTACGAGGCAGTCTATCCATAACAGGTTATGGTGAGCAGTTCTTC
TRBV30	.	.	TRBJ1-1	CAWRPDGPGNTEAFF	TGTGCCTGGAGACCAGACGGACCAGGGAACACTGAAGCTTTCTTT
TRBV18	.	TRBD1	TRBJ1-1	CASSPDRAPPNTEAFF	TGTGCCAGCTCCCCGGACAGGGCACCGCCGAACACTGAAGCTTTCTTT
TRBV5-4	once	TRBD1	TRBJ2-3	CASSLRTGEDTQYF	TGTGCCAGCAGCTTGCGTACAGGGGAAGATACGCAGTATTTT
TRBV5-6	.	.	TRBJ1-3	CASSLGDGWNSGNTIYF	TGTGCCAGCAGCTTAGGGGACGGTTGGAACTCTGGAAACACCATATATTTT
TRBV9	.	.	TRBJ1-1	CASSVSIRKDAEAFF	TGTGCCAGCAGCGTTTCAATAAGAAAGGACGCTGAAGCTTTCTTT
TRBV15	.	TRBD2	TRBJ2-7	CATSTSSGGPPYEQYF	TGTGCCACCAGCACCTCTAGCGGGGGACCGCCCTACGAGCAGTACTTC
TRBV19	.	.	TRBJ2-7	CASSTRRSYEQYF	TGTGCCAGTAGTACTCGACGGTCCTACGAGCAGTACTTC
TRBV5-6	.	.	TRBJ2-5	CASSSGISETQYF	TGTGCCAGCAGCTCGGGGATTTCGGAGACCCAGTACTTC
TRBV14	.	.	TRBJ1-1	CASSLESAGGANTEAFF	TGTGCCAGCAGCCTAGAATCCGCCGGGGGGGCGAACACTGAAGCTTTCTTT
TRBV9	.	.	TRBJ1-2	CASSVGSGHYGYTF	TGTGCCAGCAGCGTAGGATCGGGACACTATGGCTACACCTTC
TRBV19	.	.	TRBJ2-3	CASSIVSRDTQYF	TGTGCCAGTAGTATAGTTTCAAGAGATACGCAGTATTTT
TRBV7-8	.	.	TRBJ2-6	CASSLAARLSSGANVLTF	TGTGCCAGCAGCTTAGCGGCCAGGTTGAGCTCTGGGGCCAACGTCCTGACTTTC
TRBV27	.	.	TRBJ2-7	CASSLGSRAGSHSYEQYF	TGTGCCAGCAGTTTAGGCTCCAGGGCCGGATCCCACTCCTACGAGCAGTACTTC
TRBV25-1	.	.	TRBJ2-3	CASSEVGGVGDTQYF	TGTGCCAGCAGTGAAGTGGGAGGAGTTGGAGATACGCAGTATTTT
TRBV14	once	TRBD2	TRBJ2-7	CASSPSGRAYEQYF	TGTGCCAGCAGCCCGAGCGGGAGGGCCTACGAGCAGTACTTC
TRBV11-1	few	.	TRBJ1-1	CASSLDGRGTEAFF	TGTGCCAGCAGCTTAGACGGGCGTGGTACTGAAGCTTTCTTT
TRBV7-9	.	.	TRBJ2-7	CASSLPPGEKQYF	TGTGCCAGCAGCTTACCCCCAGGGGAAAAGCAGTACTTC